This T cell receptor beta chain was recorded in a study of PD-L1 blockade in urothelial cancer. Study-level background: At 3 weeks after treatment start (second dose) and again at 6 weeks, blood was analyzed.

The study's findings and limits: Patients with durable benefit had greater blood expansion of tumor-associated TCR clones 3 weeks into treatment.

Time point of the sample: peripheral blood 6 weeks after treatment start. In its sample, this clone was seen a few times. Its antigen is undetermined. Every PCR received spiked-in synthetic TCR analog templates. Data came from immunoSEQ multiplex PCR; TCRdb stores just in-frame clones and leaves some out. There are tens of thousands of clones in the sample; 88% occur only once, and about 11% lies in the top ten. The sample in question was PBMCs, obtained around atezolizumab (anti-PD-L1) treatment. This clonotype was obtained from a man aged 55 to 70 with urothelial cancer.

In DNA, the CDR3 is TGCGCCAACCGACAGGGCGGGTACGAGCAGTACTTC. Protein product: CANRQGGYEQYF. This chain connects TRBV10-1 to TRBJ2-7; TRBD1 aligns across 7 bases. V lost 10 bases to trimming and J lost 4 bases; unmatched junction nucleotides: 7. Germline values: CDR1 WNHNN, CDR2 SYGVQD (reference sequence). The CDR3 loop spans 12 amino acids.